These T cell receptor beta chains were read from a single sample in a study of vaccination and CD4 T cells after COVID-19. Antigen specificity for these receptors is unknown. TCRdb processed the PCR reads anew with MiXCR; each CDR3 protein has one entry. The sample holds around 13,000 distinct CDR3 sequences; roughly 26% are singletons and the top ten take over 15%. The starting material was CD4+ T cells from blood, cultured in vitro, obtained after SARS-CoV-2 vaccination. The receptors here all came from a human donor who had recovered from COVID-19. The CDR3 runs from the conserved cysteine through the conserved F or W. Each record gives: V gene, J gene, clone size, CDR3 protein. The size field is filled for only some rows; it gives once, few, many or a size class.

v_gene: TRBV12-3/TRBV12-4; j_gene: TRBJ2-6; abundance: -; CDR3aa: CASSLGISSGANVLTF
v_gene: TRBV19; j_gene: TRBJ1-5; abundance: -; CDR3aa: CASSGQLSNQPQHF
v_gene: TRBV11-2; j_gene: TRBJ2-2; abundance: -; CDR3aa: CASSLRVGGKAGELFF
v_gene: TRBV24-1; j_gene: TRBJ1-5; abundance: -; CDR3aa: CATSDPGTSNQPQHF
v_gene: TRBV2; j_gene: TRBJ1-4; abundance: -; CDR3aa: CASSAGRVDEKLFF
v_gene: TRBV20-1; j_gene: TRBJ1-6; abundance: few; CDR3aa: CSARVRPHNSPLHF
v_gene: TRBV11-2; j_gene: TRBJ1-6; abundance: few; CDR3aa: CASSLEAPALNSPLHF
v_gene: TRBV7-9; j_gene: TRBJ2-2; abundance: few; CDR3aa: CASSPDTGELFF
v_gene: TRBV28; j_gene: TRBJ2-3; abundance: -; CDR3aa: CASSLRGLRASTDTQYF
v_gene: TRBV10-1; j_gene: TRBJ2-2; abundance: few; CDR3aa: CASGTSGKGSGELFF
v_gene: TRBV7-2; j_gene: TRBJ1-6; abundance: -; CDR3aa: CASSSHMGGLPLHF
v_gene: TRBV19; j_gene: TRBJ1-4; abundance: -; CDR3aa: CASSSDSPGIEKLFF
v_gene: TRBV20-1; j_gene: TRBJ2-7; abundance: -; CDR3aa: CSATGSPYEQYF
v_gene: TRBV29-1; j_gene: TRBJ2-5; abundance: few; CDR3aa: CSVRLDGQYQETQYF
v_gene: TRBV6-5; j_gene: TRBJ2-1; abundance: few; CDR3aa: CASSYTGASAYNEQFF
v_gene: TRBV7-3; j_gene: TRBJ1-1; abundance: few; CDR3aa: CASSLTAPNTEAFF
v_gene: TRBV6-1; j_gene: TRBJ2-2; abundance: -; CDR3aa: CVLAPSGPNTGELFF
v_gene: TRBV5-4; j_gene: TRBJ2-1; abundance: -; CDR3aa: CASRAGTRTYNEQFF
v_gene: TRBV7-2; j_gene: TRBJ2-5; abundance: -; CDR3aa: CASSPWASGKETQYF
v_gene: TRBV7-2; j_gene: TRBJ2-7; abundance: medium-sized; CDR3aa: CASSSYLTDFWYF
v_gene: TRBV29-1; j_gene: TRBJ2-1; abundance: -; CDR3aa: CSVDPPGRDNEQFF
v_gene: TRBV6-1; j_gene: TRBJ2-6; abundance: few; CDR3aa: CASRLQGSGANVLTF
v_gene: TRBV4-1; j_gene: TRBJ2-3; abundance: -; CDR3aa: CASSQDLRTSTDTQYF
v_gene: TRBV7-9; j_gene: TRBJ2-1; abundance: -; CDR3aa: CASSLVGLTPVGVF
v_gene: TRBV27; j_gene: TRBJ2-3; abundance: -; CDR3aa: CASSLDRGPDTQYF
v_gene: TRBV6-5; j_gene: TRBJ2-7; abundance: -; CDR3aa: CASSYLGTGTGEQYF
v_gene: TRBV7-7; j_gene: TRBJ2-1; abundance: few; CDR3aa: CASSLSWGGQGEQFF
v_gene: TRBV21-1; j_gene: TRBJ2-1; abundance: few; CDR3aa: CASSNWEGPREQFF
v_gene: TRBV19; j_gene: TRBJ2-1; abundance: few; CDR3aa: CASKGGRAHYNEQFF
v_gene: TRBV12-3/TRBV12-4; j_gene: TRBJ1-2; abundance: -; CDR3aa: CASSNRDSFPYTF
v_gene: TRBV6-1; j_gene: TRBJ1-5; abundance: -; CDR3aa: CASSPRGDNQPQHF
v_gene: TRBV7-9; j_gene: TRBJ1-3; abundance: -; CDR3aa: CASSRQGAGGNTIYF
v_gene: TRBV18; j_gene: TRBJ2-2; abundance: -; CDR3aa: CASSPGEVNTGELFF
v_gene: TRBV5-1; j_gene: TRBJ1-5; abundance: once; CDR3aa: CASSLRGVGQPQHF
v_gene: TRBV27; j_gene: TRBJ1-3; abundance: -; CDR3aa: CASSSSDSSGNTIYF
v_gene: TRBV19; j_gene: TRBJ2-2; abundance: -; CDR3aa: CASSIGGGGLNTGELFF
v_gene: TRBV28; j_gene: TRBJ1-3; abundance: few; CDR3aa: CASSLSARLGNTIYF
v_gene: TRBV6-1; j_gene: TRBJ2-5; abundance: few; CDR3aa: CASSVLGQGAETQYF
v_gene: TRBV5-1; j_gene: TRBJ2-2; abundance: medium-sized; CDR3aa: CASTLDTPAGELFF
v_gene: TRBV5-5; j_gene: TRBJ2-7; abundance: -; CDR3aa: CASSPLGRGGEQYF
v_gene: TRBV20-1; j_gene: TRBJ2-4; abundance: few; CDR3aa: CSASARGRGTKNIQYF
v_gene: TRBV29-1; j_gene: TRBJ2-5; abundance: few; CDR3aa: CSVPTGYQETQYF
v_gene: TRBV7-2; j_gene: TRBJ2-7; abundance: -; CDR3aa: CASSQGGSEQYF
v_gene: TRBV5-1; j_gene: TRBJ2-1; abundance: -; CDR3aa: CASSPRELYNEQFF
v_gene: TRBV6-1; j_gene: TRBJ1-6; abundance: few; CDR3aa: CASSGRQGDNSPLHF
v_gene: TRBV7-2; j_gene: TRBJ2-7; abundance: medium-sized; CDR3aa: CASSSYLAGDYEQYF
v_gene: TRBV6-2/TRBV6-3; j_gene: TRBJ1-3; abundance: -; CDR3aa: CASSQTVDSGNTIYF
v_gene: TRBV6-1; j_gene: TRBJ1-1; abundance: -; CDR3aa: CASSPLGWDMNTEAFF
v_gene: TRBV20-1; j_gene: TRBJ2-4; abundance: few; CDR3aa: CSAISGRAKNIQYF
v_gene: TRBV7-2; j_gene: TRBJ2-3; abundance: -; CDR3aa: CASSLVSGVSTDTQYF
v_gene: TRBV14; j_gene: TRBJ2-1; abundance: -; CDR3aa: CASSQIERSYNEQFF
v_gene: TRBV5-8; j_gene: TRBJ2-7; abundance: medium-sized; CDR3aa: CASSRDESYEQYF